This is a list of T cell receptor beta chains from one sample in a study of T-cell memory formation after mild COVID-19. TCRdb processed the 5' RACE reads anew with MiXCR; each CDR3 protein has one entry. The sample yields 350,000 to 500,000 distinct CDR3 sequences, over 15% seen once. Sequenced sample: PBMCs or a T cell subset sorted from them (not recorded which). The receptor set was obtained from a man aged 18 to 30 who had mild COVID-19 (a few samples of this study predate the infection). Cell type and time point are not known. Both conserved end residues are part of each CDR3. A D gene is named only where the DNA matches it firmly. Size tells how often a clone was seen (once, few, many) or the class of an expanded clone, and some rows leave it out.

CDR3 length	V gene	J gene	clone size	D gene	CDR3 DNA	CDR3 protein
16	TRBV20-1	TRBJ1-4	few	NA	TGCAGTGCTAGACGCCGATCGGGAGGGTACAATGAAAAACTGTTTTTT	CSARRRSGGYNEKLFF
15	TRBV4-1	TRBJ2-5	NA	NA	TGCGCCAGCAGCCAAGAAGGGCGACTGGCTGGGACCCAGTACTTC	CASSQEGRLAGTQYF
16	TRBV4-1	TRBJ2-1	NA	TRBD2	TGCGCCAGCCATGAATCTACTAGCGGGGCCTCCAATGAGCAGTTCTTC	CASHESTSGASNEQFF
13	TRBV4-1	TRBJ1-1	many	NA	TGCGCCAGCAGCCAAGTAGGGCTAGCTGAAGCTTTCTTT	CASSQVGLAEAFF
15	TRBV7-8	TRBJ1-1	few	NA	TGTGCCAGCAGCTTTGGAAACAGGGTAAACACTGAAGCTTTCTTT	CASSFGNRVNTEAFF
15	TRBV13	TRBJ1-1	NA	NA	TGTGCCAGCAGCGCCCCGGGGACCGTAGACACTGAAGCTTTCTTT	CASSAPGTVDTEAFF
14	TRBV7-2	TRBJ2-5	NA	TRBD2	TGTGACAGCAGCCCTCAGGATAGCGGGGAGACCCAGTACTTC	CDSSPQDSGETQYF
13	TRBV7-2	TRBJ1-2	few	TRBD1	TGTGCCAGCAGCTTAGTGACAGGGGGCGGCTACACCTTC	CASSLVTGGGYTF
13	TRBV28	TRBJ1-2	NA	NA	TGTGCCAGCACCAACGTGAATAGAAATGGCTACACCTTC	CASTNVNRNGYTF
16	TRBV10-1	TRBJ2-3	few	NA	TGCGCCAGCAGTGAGGCCGGGCCCCCAGCCGGAGATACGCAGTATTTT	CASSEAGPPAGDTQYF
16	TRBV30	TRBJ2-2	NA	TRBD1	TGTGCCTGGAGGGAACCGGGACAGGGGTTCCCCGGGGAGCTGTTTTTT	CAWREPGQGFPGELFF
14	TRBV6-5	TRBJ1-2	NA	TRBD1	TGTGCCAGCAGACCCTCAGGGGGCCGATATGGCTACACCTTC	CASRPSGGRYGYTF
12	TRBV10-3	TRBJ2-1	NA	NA	TGTGCCATCGCGGCCCTGGGGAATGAGCAGTTCTTC	CAIAALGNEQFF
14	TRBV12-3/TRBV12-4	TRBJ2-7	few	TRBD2	TGTGCCAGCAGTTTGAGGCTAGCGGGCCACGAGCAGTACTTC	CASSLRLAGHEQYF
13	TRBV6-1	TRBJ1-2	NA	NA	TGTGCCAGCAGCTCGGTGGCTAACTATGGCTACACCTTC	CASSSVANYGYTF
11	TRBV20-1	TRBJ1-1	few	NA	TGCAGTGAGATGGTGAACACTGAAGCTTTCTTT	CSEMVNTEAFF
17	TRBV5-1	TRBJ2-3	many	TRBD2	TGCGCCAGCAGCCGAGGGCTAGCGGGGGTCTCCACAGATACGCAGTATTTT	CASSRGLAGVSTDTQYF
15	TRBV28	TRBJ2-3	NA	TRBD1	TGTGCCAGCAGTTGGACAGGCGCTAGCACAGATACGCAGTATTTT	CASSWTGASTDTQYF
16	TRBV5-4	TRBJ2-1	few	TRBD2	TGTGCCAGCGTCCGATACGGGGGGTCCTCCTACAATGAGCAGTTCTTC	CASVRYGGSSYNEQFF
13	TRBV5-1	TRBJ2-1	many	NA	TGCGCCAGCAGCTTGAACTGGGGTCATGAGCAGTTCTTC	CASSLNWGHEQFF
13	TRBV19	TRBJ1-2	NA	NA	TGTGCCAGTAGTATGGGGACGTACTATGGCTACACCTTC	CASSMGTYYGYTF
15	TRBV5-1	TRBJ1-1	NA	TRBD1	TGCGCCAGCAGCTTCGACAGGGTTGAGAACACTGAAGCTTTCTTT	CASSFDRVENTEAFF
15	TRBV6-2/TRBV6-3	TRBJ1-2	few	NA	TGTGCCAGCAGTTTGAGACAGCCTTCTAACTATGGCTACACCTTC	CASSLRQPSNYGYTF
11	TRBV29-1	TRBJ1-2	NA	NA	TGCAGCGTGGGCCAACGAGGTGGCTACACCTTC	CSVGQRGGYTF
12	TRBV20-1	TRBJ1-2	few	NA	TGCAGTGCTGCAGCGAGCGGCGGGGGCTACACCTTC	CSAAASGGGYTF
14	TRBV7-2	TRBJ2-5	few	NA	TGTGCCAGCAGCTTAGGGGCGGGGAAGCAGACCCAGTACTTC	CASSLGAGKQTQYF
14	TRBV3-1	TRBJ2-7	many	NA	TGTGCCAGCAGCCAAAGAGGGGGGCCCTACGAGCAGTACTTC	CASSQRGGPYEQYF
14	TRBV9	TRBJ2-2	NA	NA	TGTGCCAGCAGTGGGGTTCGAACCACCGGGGAGCTGTTTTTT	CASSGVRTTGELFF
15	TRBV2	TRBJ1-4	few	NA	TGTGCCAGCAGTGAAGGAAATCGCAGAAATGAAAAACTGTTTTTT	CASSEGNRRNEKLFF
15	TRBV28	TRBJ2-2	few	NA	TGTGCCAGCAGTTTACCCCTTGGACCGAGCGGGGAGCTGTTTTTT	CASSLPLGPSGELFF
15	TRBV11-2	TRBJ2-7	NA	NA	TGTGCCAGCAGCTTAGACCTTTTACAGGGCCTGGAGCAGTACTTC	CASSLDLLQGLEQYF